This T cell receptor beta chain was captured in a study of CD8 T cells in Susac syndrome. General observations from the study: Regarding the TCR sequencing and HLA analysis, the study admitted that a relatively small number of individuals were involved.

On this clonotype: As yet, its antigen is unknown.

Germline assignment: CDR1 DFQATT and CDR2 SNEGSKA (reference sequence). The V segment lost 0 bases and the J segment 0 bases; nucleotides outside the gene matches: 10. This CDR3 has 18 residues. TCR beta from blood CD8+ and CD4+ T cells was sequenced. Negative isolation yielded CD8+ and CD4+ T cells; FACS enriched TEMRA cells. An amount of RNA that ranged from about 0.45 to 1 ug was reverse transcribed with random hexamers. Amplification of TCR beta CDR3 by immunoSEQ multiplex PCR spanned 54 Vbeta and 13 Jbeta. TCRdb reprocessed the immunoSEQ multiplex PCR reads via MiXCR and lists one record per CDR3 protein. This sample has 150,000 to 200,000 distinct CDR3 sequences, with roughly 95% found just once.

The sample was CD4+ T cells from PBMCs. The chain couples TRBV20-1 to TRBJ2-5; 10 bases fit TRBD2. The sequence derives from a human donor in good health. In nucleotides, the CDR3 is TGCAGTGCTAGAGATTGGCGGGAGCGGGGGGGCCACCAAGAGACCCAGTACTTC. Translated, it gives CSARDWRERGGHQETQYF.